One TCR beta chain is described in this entry. Its antigen remains unidentified. These data originate in a study of cytomegalovirus exposure and HLA in healthy donors. Findings of the study overall: Several top significant clusters appeared, in a later analysis, to be linked to common viral pathogens. In a later analysis, a missense DCLRE1C variant was linked to TCR beta V- and J-gene trimming. The authors considered a cluster of highly shared sequence variants likely to be a sequencing artifact.

There are 13 residues in the CDR3. Germline V gene data show CDR1 as MGHRA and CDR2 as YSYEKL. The J segment lost 7 bases and the V segment lost 1 base, leaving 3 bases of the junction unmatched. Researchers ran the PCR with 60 Vbeta and 13 Jbeta primers. The assay was immunoSEQ multiplex PCR, and TCRdb's table has in-frame clones only and misses some. The table includes more than 90,000 clones, around three quarters detected once. The chain has TRBV4-1 and TRBJ2-5, with TRBD2 matching over 7 bases. The sequencing sample was made of PBMCs. The TCR comes from a woman aged 18-29 years in good health and CMV-seropositive. In nucleotides, the CDR3 is TGCGCCAGCAGCCAAGCTGGGAGGGGGACCCAGTACTTC. This encodes CASSQAGRGTQYF.